The 32 T cell receptor beta chains in this list originate from one sample, sequenced in a study of graft-versus-host responses after intestinal transplantation. The repertoire was sequenced with immunoSEQ multiplex PCR; TCRdb's copy has only in-frame clones and lacks some. Counted here are tens of thousands of clones, 90% to 95% occurring once; the ten biggest clones make up roughly 0.4%. Their antigens remain unidentified. The material was unstimulated CD4+ T cells sorted from spleen or lymph node cells, obtained before transplant. All receptors come from a human donor who was the organ donor for an intestinal transplant.

This chain joins TRBV7-9 and TRBJ2-3; 7 bases line up with TRBD1. There are 15 residues in the CDR3. V lost 4 bases and J lost 6; bases outside the gene matches: 10. Germline-derived CDR1 and CDR2 are SEHNR and FQNEAQ (reference sequence). The CDR3 DNA reads as TGTGCCAGCAGCTCCTCGAGGGGGCTAGGGGATACGCAGTATTTT. Translated, it gives CASSSSRGLGDTQYF.

The chain links TRBV5-1 to TRBJ2-7; 11 nucleotides align to TRBD2. V dropped 0 bases and J dropped 3; count of bases not matched to a gene: 2. This CDR3 comprises 15 residues. The V gene's germline CDR1 is SGHRS and CDR2 YFSETQ. In DNA, the CDR3 is TGCGCCAGCAGCTTGGCCGGGACTAGCGGCTACGAGCAGTACTTC. This sequence encodes CASSLAGTSGYEQYF.

J is TRBJ1-5 and V is TRBV11-2; D gene unclear. This CDR3 has 15 amino acids. With 1 base removed from V and 0 bases from J, the gap between germline ends came to 7 bases. From germline, CDR1 is SGHAT and CDR2 FQNNGV. The CDR3 is CASSLGRNSNQPQHF. Here the CDR3 DNA reads TGTGCCAGCAGCTTAGGACGGAATAGCAATCAGCCCCAGCATTTT.

The chain recombines TRBV7-2 with TRBJ2-5, with D possibly TRBD2 on 5 matching bases. The CDR3 totals 13 residues. Germline values: CDR1 SGHTA, CDR2 FQGNSA. The V end was cut by 5 bases, the J end by 1 base, with 8 bases between. The CDR3 reads CASSRELQETQYF. CDR3 DNA sequence: TGTGCCAGCAGCCGGGAACTCCAAGAGACCCAGTACTTC.

The chain is built from TRBV27 and TRBJ2-3, with D maybe TRBD2 (5 bases). V lost 2 bases and J 3 bases, leaving 12 bases between the germline ends. Germline V gene sequence: CDR1 MNHEY, CDR2 SMNVEV (reference sequence). The CDR3 runs to 15 residues. CDR3 region: CASSLRSPGTDTQYF. The CDR3 bases are TGTGCCAGCAGTTTAAGATCGCCGGGGACAGATACGCAGTATTTT.

The J gene is TRBJ2-1, the V gene TRBV2, with TRBD2 matching over 13 bases. The V gene end was trimmed by 6 bases and the J gene end by 5 bases; junction bases not matched to a gene: 7. CDR3 length: 16 residues. Per the germline V gene, CDR1 is SNHLY and CDR2 is FYNNEI. CDR3: CASSRLAGGGDNEQFF. The CDR3 DNA reads TGTGCCAGCAGCCGACTAGCGGGGGGCGGGGACAATGAGCAGTTCTTC.

The rearrangement links TRBV4-3 to TRBJ1-4; D is unresolved. Germline-derived CDR1 and CDR2 are LGHNA and YSLEER. The CDR3 is 16 residues long. Trimming left V 0 bases short and J 3 bases short, with 11 bases between. CDR3 DNA: TGCGCCAGCAGCCAAGATGGTGGGGTGGCTAATGAAAAACTGTTTTTT. It yields the protein CASSQDGGVANEKLFF.

The CDR3 region is CASSLQGAASYNEQFF. CDR3 in DNA: TGTGCCAGCAGCCTACAGGGGGCCGCCTCCTACAATGAGCAGTTCTTC. The gene calls are TRBV11-1 and TRBJ2-1; 9 bases map to TRBD1. Per germline, CDR1 SGHAT and CDR2 FQDESV (reference sequence). This CDR3 region has 16 residues. The junction had 5 bases not matched to a gene; V was cut back by 5 bases and J by 0 bases.

This rearrangement joins TRBV7-2 to TRBJ2-3; TRBD2 agrees at 8 bases. Per the germline V gene, CDR1 is SGHTA and CDR2 is FQGNSA. Germline trimming cut 3 bases from V and 2 bases from J; bases unmatched to any gene: 4. The CDR3 consists of 15 residues. CDR3 DNA sequence: TGTGCCAGCAGCTTCACGGGGGGGCACACAGATACGCAGTATTTT. This codes for CASSFTGGHTDTQYF.

In DNA, the CDR3 is TGTGCCAGCAGCCAAGTCGCGGGCGTGGCAGATACGCAGTATTTT. It yields the protein CASSQVAGVADTQYF. The rearrangement uses TRBV4-2 and TRBJ2-3; weak D call: TRBD2 (5 bases). Trimming pared 1 base from V and 4 bases from J, leaving 12 bases between. This CDR3 region has 15 residues. Germline V gene data show CDR1 as LGHNA and CDR2 as YNFKEQ.

The J gene is TRBJ2-7, the V gene TRBV29-1, with D possibly matching TRBD2 (6 bases). The CDR3 is made up of 14 amino acids. Trimming pared 6 bases from V and 0 bases from J, leaving 15 bases between. Germline V gives CDR1 SQVTM, CDR2 ANQGSEA. CDR3 amino acids: CSVARDSSSYEQYF. The CDR3 bases are TGCAGCGTCGCCCGGGACTCCAGCTCCTACGAGCAGTACTTC.

The rearrangement links TRBV7-9 to TRBJ2-2; D ambiguous. Trimming removed 4 bases from V and 9 bases from J, with 6 bases in between. The CDR3 sequence is 11 residues long. In germline, CDR1 is SEHNR, CDR2 FQNEAQ (reference sequence). DNA for the CDR3: TGTGCCAGCAGCTCCCCCCGGGAGCTGTTTTTT. The encoded protein is CASSSPRELFF.

Only one count was recorded for this clone. CDR3 nucleotide sequence: TGCGCCAGCAGCCACCCCTACGGGACAACAGTCTACGAGCAGTACTTC. Translated: CASSHPYGTTVYEQYF. The chain recombines TRBV4-3 with TRBJ2-7; a weak D match, TRBD1 (6 bases). This CDR3 spans 16 amino acids. In germline, CDR1 is LGHNA, CDR2 YSLEER. Trimming took 3 bases from V and 3 from J, leaving 18 bases between them.

The chain is built from TRBV6-1 and TRBJ1-2; no definite D call. The CDR3 is 13 amino acids. Trimming removed 6 bases at V and 2 bases at J, with 10 bases between. Germline V gene lookup returns CDR1 MNHNS and CDR2 SASEGT. The CDR3 spells CASSFLPNYGYTF. The DNA for the CDR3 is TGTGCCAGCAGCTTCCTTCCGAACTATGGCTACACCTTC.

This sequence joins TRBV6-1 and TRBJ2-7; the D is unclear. Trimming shortened V by 4 bases and J by 4 bases, and 17 bases separated the two germline ends. The CDR3 is 15 amino acids. Per the germline V gene, CDR1 is MNHNS and CDR2 is SASEGT. The CDR3 spells CASSVWATIPYEQYF. The CDR3 DNA sequence: TGTGCCAGCAGTGTGTGGGCAACCATTCCTTACGAGCAGTACTTC.

This chain links TRBV7-2 with TRBJ2-2; 7 bases match TRBD2. The CDR3 contains 15 residues. The V and J ends lost 3 bases and 5 bases, in that order; junction bases with no gene match: 6. The V gene's germline CDR1 is SGHTA and CDR2 FQGNSA. For the CDR3, the DNA is TGTGCCAGCAGCTTCCGGGACTACCGTACCGGGGAGCTGTTTTTT. Translation: CASSFRDYRTGELFF.

The chain has TRBV12-2 and TRBJ1-5; the table gives TRBD1 as D, unverified against the DNA. TRBV12-2 is a documented pseudogene. This CDR3 is built from 16 residues. CDR3 DNA sequence: TGTGCAAGTCGCTTAGATAGGGGACAGAGCAATCAGCCCCAGCATTTT. As protein: CASRLDRGQSNQPQHF.

This clone occurred once. The chain combines TRBV5-4 with TRBJ2-2; TRBD1 matches 7 bases. The CDR3 has 15 residues. V lost 4 bases, J lost 6 bases, and 9 bases stayed unmatched. Per the germline V gene, CDR1 is SGHNT and CDR2 is YYREEE (reference sequence). The CDR3 is CASSPGTALPGELFF. The CDR3 DNA reads TGTGCCAGCAGCCCCGGGACAGCATTGCCCGGGGAGCTGTTTTTT.

The rearrangement joins TRBV19 to TRBJ1-5, with TRBD1 matching over 10 bases. Germline loops: CDR1 LNHDA, CDR2 SQIVND (reference sequence). V gave up 6 bases and J gave up 4 bases; unmatched junction bases: 6. The CDR3 has 15 amino acids. In DNA form, the CDR3 reads TGTGCCAGTAGGCGAGACAGGGGGCTAAATCAGCCCCAGCATTTT. Translated: CASRRDRGLNQPQHF.

The chain employs TRBV7-2 and TRBJ2-3; D is ambiguous. CDR1 and CDR2 (germline): SGHTA, FQGNSA. The CDR3 totals 13 residues. Between the trimmed V and J ends, which lost 5 bases and 8 bases, there was a span of 14 bases. DNA for the CDR3: TGTGCCAGCAGCCCCCAGTTTGAAGGTACGCAGTATTTT. Translated: CASSPQFEGTQYF.

The chain uses TRBV25-1 and TRBJ2-7; no reliable D call. Trimming left V 1 base short and J 1 base short, with 11 bases between. The CDR3 consists of 15 residues. Germline V gene sequence: CDR1 MGHDK, CDR2 SYGVNS. The CDR3 coding sequence is TGTGCCAGCAGTGAATCTAAAGGGCCTTCCTACGAGCAGTACTTC. The encoded protein is CASSESKGPSYEQYF.

V is TRBV19 and J is TRBJ2-7; 9 positions match TRBD2. The CDR3 is 16 amino acids. The germline CDR1 and CDR2 sequences are LNHDA and SQIVND (reference sequence). The V segment lost 5 bases and the J segment 0 bases; nucleotides outside the gene matches: 8. The CDR3 nucleotides read TGTGCCAGTAGTCGGAGGAGCGGGGGGTCCTCCTACGAGCAGTACTTC. Translated: CASSRRSGGSSYEQYF.

The chain has TRBV29-1 and TRBJ2-5; 9 bases line up with TRBD1. CDR3 size: 14 residues. Per the germline V gene, CDR1 is SQVTM and CDR2 is ANQGSEA. Trimming at V came to 6 bases and at J to 5 bases, leaving 10 bases not matched to a gene. CDR3 coding DNA: TGCAGCGTCGTACAGGGGGCAGTGGGTGAGACCCAGTACTTC. Residues: CSVVQGAVGETQYF.

The V and J genes are TRBV5-4 and TRBJ2-3, with TRBD1 matching over 7 bases. The CDR3 has 14 residues. Per the germline V gene, CDR1 is SGHNT and CDR2 is YYREEE (reference sequence). V trimming: 4 bases; J trimming: 8 bases; junction bases outside the gene matches: 10. The CDR3 loop is CASSVQGKLGTQYF. Here the CDR3 DNA reads TGTGCCAGCAGCGTACAGGGGAAGCTGGGTACGCAGTATTTT.

The chain uses TRBV19 and TRBJ1-5; D unresolved. This CDR3 has 15 residues. The V gene lost 4 bases and the J gene lost 3 bases, with 13 bases spanning the gap. The V gene's germline CDR1 is LNHDA and CDR2 SQIVND (reference sequence). This CDR3 reads CASSRATLINQPQHF. CDR3 bases: TGTGCCAGTAGTAGAGCAACCCTAATCAATCAGCCCCAGCATTTT.

V is TRBV7-2 and J is TRBJ1-6; no firm D call. CDR3 length: 14 amino acids. Germline V lookup: CDR1 SGHTA, CDR2 FQGNSA. The V end was cut by 5 bases, the J end by 9 bases, with 14 bases between. In nucleotides, the CDR3 is TGTGCCAGCAGCCCCCGATTGGACGCTTCACCCCTCCACTTT. Translation gives CASSPRLDASPLHF.

The chain employs TRBV21-1 and TRBJ1-2; the table's D call, TRBD1, was not checked against the DNA. TRBV21-1 is noted as a pseudogene. CDR3 length: 14 residues. CDR3 in amino acids: CASIPMGAESGYTF. DNA for the CDR3: TGTGCCAGCATTCCGATGGGGGCGGAGAGTGGCTACACCTTC.

This chain's CDR3 is CASSQRLPSYNEQFF. The CDR3, as DNA: TGTGCCAGCAGCCAAAGGCTGCCCTCCTACAATGAGCAGTTCTTC. This chain uses TRBV7-2 with TRBJ2-1; no clear D. CDR1 and CDR2 from the germline V gene are SGHTA and FQGNSA. This CDR3 region has 15 residues. Deletions cut 5 bases from V and 0 bases from J, with 11 bases between. Looking up the rest from reference TRBV7-2 and TRBJ2-1 gives the full variable domain: GAGVSQSPSNKVTEKGKDVELRCDPISGHTALYWYRQSLGQGLEFLIYFQGNSAPDKSGLPSDRFSAERTGGSVSTLTIQRTQQEDSAVYLCASSQRLPSYNEQFFGPGTRLTVL.

The V call is TRBV9, the J call TRBJ2-2, with 7 bases lining up with TRBD2. The CDR3 extends over 14 amino acids. CDR1 SGDLS and CDR2 YYNGEE come from the germline V gene. V shed 0 bases and J 7 bases; nucleotides not matched to a gene: 3. The CDR3 reads CASSVVGRGGELFF. Written as DNA, the CDR3 is TGTGCCAGCAGCGTAGTGGGGAGGGGCGGGGAGCTGTTTTTT.

This chain uses TRBV9 with TRBJ2-2, with 11 positions matching TRBD2. CDR3 length: 15 residues. Germline CDR1 SGDLS, CDR2 YYNGEE. The junction had 2 bases not matched to a gene; V was cut back by 2 bases and J by 5 bases. The CDR3 sequence: CASSVSGGETGELFF. The CDR3 DNA reads TGTGCCAGCAGCGTTAGCGGGGGGGAAACCGGGGAGCTGTTTTTT.

The genes are TRBV4-2 and TRBJ2-3; no firm D call. V gave up 5 bases and J gave up 2 bases, with 11 bases separating them. The CDR3 covers 14 residues. Germline values: CDR1 LGHNA, CDR2 YNFKEQ. The CDR3, as DNA: TGTGCCAGCAGCTCGGACGAGTACACAGATACGCAGTATTTT. Encoded protein: CASSSDEYTDTQYF.

The rearrangement joins TRBV4-1 to TRBJ2-5, with D perhaps given as TRBD1 or TRBD2 (7 bases each). The CDR3 covers 15 residues. Between the trimmed V and J ends, which lost 4 bases and 7 bases, there was a span of 19 bases. Germline-derived CDR1 and CDR2 are MGHRA and YSYEKL. In DNA form, the CDR3 reads TGCGCCAGCAGCCCAAATCAGGGGGGGGAGGGGACCCAGTACTTC. It is translated as CASSPNQGGEGTQYF.